This is a list of T cell receptor beta chains from one sample in a study of OX40 agonist ivuxolimab in advanced cancers. Here immunoSEQ multiplex PCR was the method, and the copy in TCRdb shows in-frame clones only, minus some. The sample shows about 68,000 clones, around 84% of them seen only once. Sequencing was performed on CD4+ or CD8+ T cells sorted from blood, taken in a trial of the OX40 agonist ivuxolimab. Every receptor here comes from an adult with an advanced solid tumor such as melanoma, head and neck, liver or kidney cancer. CDR3s include the opening cysteine and the closing phenylalanine or tryptophan. Each record gives: D gene, clone size, J gene, V gene, CDR3 protein, CDR3 DNA. D genes are given only for firm matches. Part of the rows lack a size; the others show once, few, many or a class for expanded clones.

>-|-|TRBJ2-5|TRBV27
CASSVARGSRETQYF
TGTGCCAGCAGCGTGGCCCGCGGTAGTCGAGAGACCCAGTACTTC
>-|-|TRBJ2-5|TRBV6-5
CASSYSGPRQETQYF
TGTGCCAGCAGTTACTCGGGACCTCGCCAAGAGACCCAGTACTTC
>TRBD1|-|TRBJ2-7|TRBV5-5
CASSLGGTGGDEQYF
TGTGCCAGCAGCTTGGGAGGGACAGGGGGCGACGAGCAGTACTTC
>-|-|TRBJ2-1|TRBV7-6
CASSRTDYNEQFF
TGTGCCAGCAGCCGCACAGATTACAATGAGCAGTTCTTC
>-|-|TRBJ2-3|TRBV27
CASSFTGTDTQYF
TGTGCCAGCAGTTTCACTGGCACAGATACGCAGTATTTT
>-|-|TRBJ2-1|TRBV6-4
CASSGSPSEGYNEQFF
TGTGCCAGCAGTGGATCACCTAGCGAGGGTTACAATGAGCAGTTCTTC
>-|-|TRBJ2-5|TRBV18
CASSPRGAQETQYF
TGTGCCAGCTCACCCCGAGGGGCCCAAGAGACCCAGTACTTC
>-|-|TRBJ2-1|TRBV29-1
CSVEEALNEQFF
TGCAGCGTTGAGGAGGCCCTCAATGAGCAGTTCTTC
>TRBD1|few|TRBJ1-1|TRBV19
CASSTNRGRTEAFF
TGTGCCAGTAGTACCAACAGGGGGCGGACTGAAGCTTTCTTT
>TRBD1|-|TRBJ2-7|TRBV4-1
CASSLLDRGAYEQYF
TGCGCCAGCAGCCTTTTGGACAGGGGGGCGTACGAGCAGTACTTC